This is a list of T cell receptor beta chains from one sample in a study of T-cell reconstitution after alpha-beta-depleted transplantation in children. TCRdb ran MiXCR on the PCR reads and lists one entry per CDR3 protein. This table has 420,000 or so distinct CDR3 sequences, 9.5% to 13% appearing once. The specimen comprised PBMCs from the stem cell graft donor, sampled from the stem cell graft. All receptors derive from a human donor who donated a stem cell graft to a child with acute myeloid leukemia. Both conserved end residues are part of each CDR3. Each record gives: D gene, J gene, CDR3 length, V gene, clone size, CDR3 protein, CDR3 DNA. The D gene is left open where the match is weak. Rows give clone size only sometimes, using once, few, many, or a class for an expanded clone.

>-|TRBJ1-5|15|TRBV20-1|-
CSARLGTLNNQPQHF
TGCAGTGCCAGACTCGGGACACTCAACAATCAGCCCCAGCATTTT
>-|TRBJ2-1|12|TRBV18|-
CASSYRTDEQFF
TGTGCCAGCTCCTACAGGACAGATGAGCAGTTCTTC
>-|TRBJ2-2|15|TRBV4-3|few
CASSRSWGDPGELFF
TGCGCCAGCAGCCGGAGCTGGGGGGACCCCGGGGAGCTGTTTTTT
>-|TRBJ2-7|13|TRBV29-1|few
CSVFLKVNYEQYF
TGCAGCGTTTTTCTTAAGGTAAACTACGAGCAGTACTTC
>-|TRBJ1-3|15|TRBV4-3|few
CASSQDGGSGNTIYF
TGCGCCAGCAGCCAAGATGGGGGCAGTGGAAACACCATATATTTT
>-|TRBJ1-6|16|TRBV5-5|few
CASSLEWGGGWSPLHF
TGTGCCAGCAGCTTGGAATGGGGTGGGGGATGGTCACCCCTCCACTTT
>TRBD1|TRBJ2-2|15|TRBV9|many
CASSVTGGNAGELFF
TGTGCCAGCAGCGTAACAGGGGGCAATGCCGGGGAGCTGTTTTTT
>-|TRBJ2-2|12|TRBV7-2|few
CASRTEGGELFF
TGTGCCAGCAGGACGGAGGGCGGGGAGCTGTTTTTT
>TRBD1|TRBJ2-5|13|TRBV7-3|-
CASSLGQTETQYF
TGTGCCAGCAGCTTGGGACAGACGGAGACCCAGTACTTC
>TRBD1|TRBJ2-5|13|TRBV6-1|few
CASYQGAGVAQYF
TGTGCCAGTTACCAGGGGGCCGGGGTGGCCCAGTACTTC
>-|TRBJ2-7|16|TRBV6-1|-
CASSAALPDTLINRYF
TGTGCCAGCAGTGCCGCCCTACCGGATACCCTAATAAATCGGTACTTC
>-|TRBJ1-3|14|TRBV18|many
CASSPTGNTDTIYF
TGTGCCAGCTCACCAACGGGGAACACTGACACCATATATTTT
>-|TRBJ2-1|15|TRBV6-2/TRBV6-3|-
CASSLLARGYNEQFF
TGTGCCAGCAGCCTCCTAGCGAGAGGGTACAATGAGCAGTTCTTC
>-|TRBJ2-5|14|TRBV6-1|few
CASRQRTSRETQYF
TGTGCCAGCAGACAGCGTACCTCCCGGGAGACCCAGTACTTC
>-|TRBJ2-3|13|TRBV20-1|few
CSARDTATDTQYF
TGCAGTGCTAGAGATACAGCCACAGATACGCAGTATTTT
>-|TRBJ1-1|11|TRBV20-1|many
CSASTEVEAFF
TGCAGTGCTAGTACAGAAGTTGAAGCTTTCTTT
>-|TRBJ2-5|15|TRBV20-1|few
CSARMLGTSSETQYF
TGCAGTGCTAGAATGTTAGGGACCTCGTCCGAGACCCAGTACTTC
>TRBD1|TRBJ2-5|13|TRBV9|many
CASSGGGGETQYF
TGTGCCAGCAGCGGAGGGGGCGGGGAGACCCAGTACTTC
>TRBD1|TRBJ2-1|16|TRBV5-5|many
CASSLVPGTAYNEQFF
TGTGCCAGCAGCTTGGTCCCCGGGACAGCGTACAATGAGCAGTTCTTC
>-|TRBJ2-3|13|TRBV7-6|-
CASSFRPTDTQYF
TGTGCCAGCAGCTTCAGGCCCACAGATACGCAGTATTTT
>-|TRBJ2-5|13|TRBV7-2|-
CASSQNGQETQYF
TGTGCCAGCAGCCAAAACGGCCAAGAGACCCAGTACTTC
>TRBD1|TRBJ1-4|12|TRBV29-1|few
CSAGQRGEKLFF
TGCAGCGCGGGACAGCGGGGTGAAAAACTGTTTTTT
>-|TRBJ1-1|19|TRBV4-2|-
CASTPGGGRTMPGNTEAFF
TGTGCCAGCACGCCGGGTGGGGGGCGGACTATGCCCGGTAACACTGAAGCTTTCTTT
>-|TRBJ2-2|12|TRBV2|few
CASTNNGGELFF
TGTGCCAGCACTAACAACGGCGGGGAGCTGTTTTTT
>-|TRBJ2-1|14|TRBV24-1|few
CATSPSDSYNEQFF
TGTGCCACCAGCCCTAGCGACTCCTACAATGAGCAGTTCTTC
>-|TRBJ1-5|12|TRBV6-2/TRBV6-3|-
CASSYPLRPQHF
TGTGCCAGCAGTTACCCCCTGAGGCCCCAGCATTTT
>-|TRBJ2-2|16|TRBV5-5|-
CASSSLGQEVAGELFF
TGTGCCAGCAGCTCCTTAGGGCAGGAGGTCGCCGGGGAGCTGTTTTTT
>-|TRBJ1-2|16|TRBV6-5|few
CASNPNLRRGNYGYTF
TGTGCCAGCAATCCTAACCTTCGGAGGGGGAACTATGGCTACACCTTC
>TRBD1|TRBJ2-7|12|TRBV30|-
CAWSDRGLEQYF
TGTGCCTGGAGTGACAGGGGGCTTGAGCAGTACTTC
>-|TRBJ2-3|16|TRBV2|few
CASSAGNFMVSDTQYF
TGTGCCAGCAGTGCGGGGAACTTTATGGTCTCGGATACGCAGTATTTT
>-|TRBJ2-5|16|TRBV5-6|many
CASSFIPARGQETQYF
TGTGCCAGCAGCTTTATTCCGGCGAGGGGGCAAGAGACCCAGTACTTC
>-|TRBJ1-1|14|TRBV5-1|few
CASSSVAGNTEAFF
TGCGCCAGCAGCTCCGTCGCCGGGAACACTGAAGCTTTCTTT
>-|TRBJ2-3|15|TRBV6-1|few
CASRSRGQGRDTQYF
TGTGCCAGCCGATCGCGTGGGCAGGGCAGGGATACGCAGTATTTT
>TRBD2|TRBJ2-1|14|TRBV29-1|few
CSVLSGSSYNEQFF
TGCAGCGTTCTTAGCGGGAGCTCCTACAATGAGCAGTTCTTC
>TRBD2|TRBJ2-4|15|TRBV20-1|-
CSARTSGMDKNIQYF
TGCAGTGCAAGGACTAGCGGGATGGACAAAAACATTCAGTACTTC
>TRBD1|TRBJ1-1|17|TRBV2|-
CASSEVLGQGMNTEAFF
TGTGCCAGCAGTGAAGTTTTAGGACAGGGGATGAACACTGAAGCTTTCTTT
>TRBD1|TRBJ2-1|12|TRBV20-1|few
CSAREGGYEQFF
TGCAGTGCTAGAGAAGGGGGCTATGAGCAGTTCTTC
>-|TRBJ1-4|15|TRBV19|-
CASSIGGLTGEKLFF
TGTGCCAGTAGTATCGGTGGACTCACAGGTGAAAAACTGTTTTTT
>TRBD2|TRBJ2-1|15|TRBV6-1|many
CASSAAGGSYNEQFF
TGTGCCAGCAGTGCCGCGGGGGGATCCTACAATGAGCAGTTCTTC
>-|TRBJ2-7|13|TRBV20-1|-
CSARAARTESHYF
TGCAGTGCTAGGGCTGCAAGGACAGAGTCGCACTACTTC
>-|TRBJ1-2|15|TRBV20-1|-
CSASLDSKARYGYTF
TGCAGTGCTAGCTTGGATAGCAAGGCTAGATATGGCTACACCTTC
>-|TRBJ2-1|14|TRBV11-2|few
CASSPSYVLNEQFF
TGTGCCAGCAGCCCCTCATACGTTCTCAATGAGCAGTTCTTC
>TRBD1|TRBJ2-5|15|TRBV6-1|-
CASRGGRGQGQTQYF
TGTGCCAGCAGAGGGGGAAGGGGACAGGGCCAGACCCAGTACTTC